This record covers a single T cell receptor (beta chain). The antigen this receptor binds is unknown. No qualities accompany the bases; no much larger clone lies one base away. This same CDR3 is encoded by further DNA sequences in the sample. The record originates from a study of control samples from healthy donors and cancer patients (dated by TCRdb to the early 2020s). Library creation used the immunoSEQ multiplex PCR assay. In its TCRdb copy, this immuneACCESS table keeps in-frame sequences only and misses some clones. Where compared with another copy, unresolved V genes explain less than half of these, and the others have no known cause. This sample holds 400,000 to 500,000 clones; 75% to 95% were observed only once. The ten most abundant clones make up around 6.4% of the sample. Clipping removes 6 bases from V and 7 bases from J, with 14 as the unmatched junction base count. From the cysteine through the phenylalanine, the CDR3 covers 15 amino acids. The kept DNA is CDR3 alone, 45 bases in frame from the first base. Based on the germline V gene (reference sequence), the CDR1 and CDR2 sequences are DFQATT and SNEGSKA.

The clonotype comes from a man aged 40-50 years with head and neck cancer. The rearrangement joined TRBV20-1 to TRBJ1-5, with 8 middle bases fitting TRBD1. Sequences were obtained from PBMCs. The CDR3 here reads CSASPGTGFDQPQHF. The bases are TGCAGTGCGAGTCCCGGGACAGGATTCGACCAGCCCCAGCATTTT.